The TCR beta chain under discussion was sequenced for a study of T cell responses to AZD1222 COVID-19 vaccine. Germline V gene sequence: CDR1 KGHSH, CDR2 LQKENI. The germline V and J ends were trimmed by 6 bases and 5 bases, with 8 bases remaining between them. This CDR3 is built from 11 residues. As concerns this clone: Its antigen remains unidentified.

Profiled with immunoSEQ multiplex PCR; TCRdb holds only in-frame clones, not every one. The table has 150,000 to 200,000 clones, roughly 90% seen once. Study-wide points: It was only a handful of AZD1222 recipients who were seropositive at baseline.

The TCR was taken from an adult in good health. V gene TRBV18 combines with J gene TRBJ2-7; D is undetermined. This sample comprised peripheral blood, obtained on day 0 of AZD1222 vaccination. CDR3 DNA: TGTGCCAGCTCCCAGTCCGACGAGCAGTACTTC. Encoded protein: CASSQSDEQYF.